This T cell receptor (beta chain) emerged from a study of cytomegalovirus exposure and HLA in healthy donors. The assay was immunoSEQ multiplex PCR, and TCRdb's table has in-frame clones only and misses some. The table includes 110,000 or so clones, roughly 83% detected once. The source is a man aged 18 to 29 in good health and CMV-seronegative. Sequenced material: PBMCs.

The CDR3 sequence is CASSRTVSGAFF. DNA of the CDR3: TGTGCCAGTAGTAGGACTGTTTCCGGAGCTTTCTTT. This rearrangement joins TRBV19 to TRBJ1-1, with no clear D. The V gene's germline CDR1 is LNHDA and CDR2 SQIVND (reference sequence). The CDR3 sequence is 12 residues long. Trimming removed 4 bases at V and 10 bases at J, with 13 bases between.